This passage covers 14 T cell receptor beta chains from one sample sequenced in a study of blood T cell repertoires in COVID-19. The table came from immunoSEQ multiplex PCR; TCRdb's copy has only in-frame clones and leaves some out. In the table there are about 310,000 clones, around 84% of which are singletons. Sequencing was carried out using peripheral blood. Receptors were obtained from a man in his 70s with acute or convalescent COVID-19.

On this clone itself: The same CDR3 can be traced to other DNA sequences in this sample. The CDR3 protein is CASSLAGPSYNEQFF. DNA for the CDR3: TGTGCCAGCAGTCTGGCAGGGCCCTCCTACAATGAGCAGTTCTTC. The chain joins TRBV28 to TRBJ2-1; a possible D gene is TRBD1 (5 bases). V shed 5 bases and J shed 0 bases, with 11 bases lying between them. This CDR3 spans 15 amino acids. The germline V gene has CDR1 MDHEN and CDR2 SYDVKM.

The chain recombines TRBV7-2 with TRBJ2-5; 7 bases are a match to TRBD2. V gave up 3 bases and J gave up 5 bases; unmatched junction bases: 9. Germline CDR1 reads SGHTA; CDR2 reads FQGNSA. This CDR3 is built from 15 residues. The CDR3 coding sequence is TGTGCCAGCAGCTTCGCAGGGAGCGGGGCCGAGACCCAGTACTTC. This gives the protein CASSFAGSGAETQYF.

This rearrangement joins TRBV28 to TRBJ1-2; 7 nucleotides agree with TRBD1. V dropped 8 bases and J dropped 7; count of bases not matched to a gene: 13. CDR1 is MDHEN, CDR2 SYDVKM, per germline. The CDR3 runs 14 residues. Written as DNA, the CDR3 is TGTGCCAGCCGAACGCCGAGGGGGCCCCTTGGCTACACCTTC. It yields the protein CASRTPRGPLGYTF.

The chain employs TRBV27 and TRBJ2-6; TRBD1 matches 7 bases. Looked up from germline, CDR1 is MNHEY and CDR2 is SMNVEV (reference sequence). This CDR3 has 22 amino acids. The trim removed 0 bases at V and 2 bases at J, leaving 19 bases unmatched. This chain's CDR3 is CASSLSGVLPGQELPGANVLTF. The DNA of the CDR3 is TGTGCCAGCAGTTTATCCGGCGTCCTGCCTGGACAGGAGCTGCCTGGGGCCAACGTCCTGACTTTC.

The V and J genes are TRBV5-1 and TRBJ1-1; D remains unclear. The germline V and J ends were trimmed by 6 bases and 1 base, with 7 bases remaining between them. CDR3 length: 12 amino acids. Germline assignment: CDR1 SGHRS and CDR2 YFSETQ. CDR3 sequence: CASTNRNTEAFF. In DNA form, the CDR3 reads TGCGCCAGCACCAACAGGAACACTGAAGCTTTCTTT. Full variable domain (outside the CDR3, taken from reference TRBV5-1 and TRBJ1-1): KAGVTQTPRYLIKTRGQQVTLSCSPISGHRSVSWYQQTPGQGLQFLFEYFSETQRNKGNFPGRFSGRQFSNSRSEMNVSTLELGDSALYLCASTNRNTEAFFGQGTRLTVV.

This chain links TRBV28 with TRBJ2-5; D may be TRBD2 (5 bases). Trimming removed 3 bases from V and 7 bases from J, with 18 bases in between. CDR3 length: 15 residues. Germline CDR1 reads MDHEN; CDR2 reads SYDVKM. CDR3: CASSFQDSDSVTQYF. The CDR3 DNA is TGTGCCAGCAGTTTTCAGGACTCCGACTCGGTGACCCAGTACTTC.

The genes are TRBV27 and TRBJ2-5; 10 bases line up with TRBD1. Germline V gene data show CDR1 as MNHEY and CDR2 as SMNVEV (reference sequence). The V gene end was trimmed by 0 bases and the J gene end by 6 bases; junction bases not matched to a gene: 7. The CDR3 is 16 residues long. In DNA form, the CDR3 reads TGTGCCAGCAGTTTATCCGCGACAGGGGGCAGGAAGACCCAGTACTTC. Amino acids: CASSLSATGGRKTQYF.

The V gene is TRBV3-1 (or the pseudogene TRBV3-2), the J gene TRBJ2-2; the D gene is possibly TRBD2 (6 bases). The CDR3 is 15 residues long. Germline V gene lookup returns CDR1 LGHDT and CDR2 YNNKEL (reference sequence). The V and J ends lost 6 bases and 6 bases respectively, with 17 bases between them. The CDR3 region has the DNA TGTGCCAGCAGGGATTCGGGAGTCTCGGCCGGGGAGCTGTTTTTT. Amino acids: CASRDSGVSAGELFF.

The chain has TRBV12-3 or TRBV12-4 and TRBJ2-3; no firm D call. V gave up 3 bases and J gave up 3 bases, with 7 bases separating them. CDR3 size: 13 residues. CDR3 in DNA: TGTGCCAGCAGTTTTCACTCTACAGATACGCAGTATTTT. It is translated as CASSFHSTDTQYF.

The chain couples TRBV5-1 to TRBJ2-1, with D unclear. Trimming removed 4 bases at V and 4 bases at J, with 9 bases between. The CDR3 loop spans 13 amino acids. Germline values: CDR1 SGHRS, CDR2 YFSETQ. This chain's CDR3 is CASSERLYNEQFF. The CDR3 DNA reads TGCGCCAGCAGCGAAAGACTGTACAATGAGCAGTTCTTC.

The chain employs TRBV27 and TRBJ2-2; no clear D gene. CDR1 MNHEY and CDR2 SMNVEV come from the germline V gene (reference sequence). CDR3 length equals 17 residues. Trimming stripped 8 bases from V and 0 bases from J, with 19 bases between. The CDR3 loop is CASARRGASTNTGELFF. In DNA, the CDR3 is TGTGCCAGCGCCCGGCGCGGCGCTTCAACGAACACCGGGGAGCTGTTTTTT.

The genes are TRBV4-3 and TRBJ2-3; D possibly corresponds to TRBD1 (7 bases). The CDR3 runs 17 residues. Trimming left V 0 bases short and J 4 bases short, with 17 bases between. CDR1 and CDR2 from the germline V gene are LGHNA and YSLEER. CDR3 region: CASSQDTSRRGADTQYF. The DNA of the CDR3 is TGCGCCAGCAGCCAAGATACCAGCCGCAGGGGGGCAGATACGCAGTATTTT.

The genes are TRBV25-1 and TRBJ2-1; D may be TRBD1 (6 bases). Germline CDR1 is MGHDK and CDR2 is SYGVNS. This CDR3 has 14 residues. V was trimmed by 5 bases and J by 6 bases, leaving 14 bases between them. The CDR3 protein is CASSQTYRANEQFF. CDR3 nucleotide sequence: TGTGCCAGCAGTCAAACCTACAGGGCCAATGAGCAGTTCTTC.

This clone was picked up a small number of times. The V gene is TRBV28, the J gene TRBJ1-1, with D perhaps TRBD1 (5 bases). Trimming pared 6 bases from V and 4 bases from J, leaving 12 bases between. CDR1 MDHEN and CDR2 SYDVKM come from the germline V gene. This CDR3 is 13 amino acids long. The CDR3 DNA reads TGTGCCAGCAGGGGGCGCCCAAGCACTGAAGCTTTCTTT. This sequence encodes CASRGRPSTEAFF.